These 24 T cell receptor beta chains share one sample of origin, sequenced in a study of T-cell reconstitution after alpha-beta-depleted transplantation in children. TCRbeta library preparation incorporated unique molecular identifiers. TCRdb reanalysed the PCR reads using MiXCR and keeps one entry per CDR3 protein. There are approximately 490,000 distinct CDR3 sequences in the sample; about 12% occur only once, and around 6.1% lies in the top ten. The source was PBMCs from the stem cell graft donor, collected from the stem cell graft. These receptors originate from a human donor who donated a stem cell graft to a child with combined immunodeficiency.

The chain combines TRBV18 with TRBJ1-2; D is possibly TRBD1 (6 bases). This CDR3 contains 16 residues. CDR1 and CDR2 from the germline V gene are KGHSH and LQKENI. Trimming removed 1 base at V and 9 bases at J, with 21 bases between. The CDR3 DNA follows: TGTGCCAGCTCACCACTCGTGGGGGGCGGATCAAGTAGCTACACCTTC. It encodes CASSPLVGGGSSSYTF. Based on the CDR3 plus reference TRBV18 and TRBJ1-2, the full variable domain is NAGVMQNPRHLVRRRGQEARLRCSPMKGHSHVYWYRQLPEEGLKFMVYLQKENIIDESGMPKERFSAEFPKEGPSILRIQQVVRGDSAAYFCASSPLVGGGSSSYTFGSGTRLTVV.

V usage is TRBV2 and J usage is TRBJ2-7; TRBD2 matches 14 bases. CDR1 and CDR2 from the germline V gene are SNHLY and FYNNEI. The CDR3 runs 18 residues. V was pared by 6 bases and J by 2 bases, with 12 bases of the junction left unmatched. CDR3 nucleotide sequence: TGTGCCAGCAGCGACGGACTAGCGGGGGGCAGCCTTACCTACGAGCAGTACTTC. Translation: CASSDGLAGGSLTYEQYF.

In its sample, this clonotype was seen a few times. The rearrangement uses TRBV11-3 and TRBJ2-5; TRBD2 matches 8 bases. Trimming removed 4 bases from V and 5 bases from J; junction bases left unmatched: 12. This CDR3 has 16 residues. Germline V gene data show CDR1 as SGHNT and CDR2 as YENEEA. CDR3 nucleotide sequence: TGTGCCAGCAGCTCCCGGCCTAGCGGGTCGGGGGAGACCCAGTACTTC. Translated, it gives CASSSRPSGSGETQYF.

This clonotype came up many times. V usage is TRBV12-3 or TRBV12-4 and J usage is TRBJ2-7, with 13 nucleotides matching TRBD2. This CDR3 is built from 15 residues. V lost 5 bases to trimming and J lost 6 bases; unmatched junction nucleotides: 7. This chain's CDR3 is CASSPPGLAGFEQYF. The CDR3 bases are TGTGCCAGCAGTCCCCCGGGACTAGCGGGATTCGAGCAGTACTTC.

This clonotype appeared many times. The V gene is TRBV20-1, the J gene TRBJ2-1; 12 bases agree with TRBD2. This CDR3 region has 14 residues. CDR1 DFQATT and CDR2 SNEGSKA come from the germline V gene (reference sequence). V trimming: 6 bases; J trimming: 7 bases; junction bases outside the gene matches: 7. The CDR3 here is CSARLAGDENEQFF. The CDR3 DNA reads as TGCAGTGCGCGACTAGCGGGGGATGAAAATGAGCAGTTCTTC.

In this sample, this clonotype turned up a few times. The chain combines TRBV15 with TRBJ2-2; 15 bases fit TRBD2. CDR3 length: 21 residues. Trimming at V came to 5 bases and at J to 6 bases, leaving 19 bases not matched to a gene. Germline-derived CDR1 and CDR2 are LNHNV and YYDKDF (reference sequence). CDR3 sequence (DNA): TGTGCCACCAGCTACAGGGGAATTCCGGGACTAGCGGGAGGAAGCGCCGGGGAGCTGTTTTTT. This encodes CATSYRGIPGLAGGSAGELFF.

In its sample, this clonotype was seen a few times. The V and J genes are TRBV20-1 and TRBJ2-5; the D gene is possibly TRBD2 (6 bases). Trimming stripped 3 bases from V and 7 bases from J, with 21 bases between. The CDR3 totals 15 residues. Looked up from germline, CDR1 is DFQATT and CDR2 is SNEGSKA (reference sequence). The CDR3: CSARKEQSAGWTQYF. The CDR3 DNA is TGCAGTGCTAGGAAGGAACAGAGCGCGGGGTGGACCCAGTACTTC.

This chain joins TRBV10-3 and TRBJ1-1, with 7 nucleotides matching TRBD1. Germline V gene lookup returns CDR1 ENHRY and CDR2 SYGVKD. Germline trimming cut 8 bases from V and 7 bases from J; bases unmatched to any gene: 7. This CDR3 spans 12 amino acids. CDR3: CAIGGGPNEAFF. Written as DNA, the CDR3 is TGTGCCATCGGAGGGGGCCCGAATGAAGCTTTCTTT.

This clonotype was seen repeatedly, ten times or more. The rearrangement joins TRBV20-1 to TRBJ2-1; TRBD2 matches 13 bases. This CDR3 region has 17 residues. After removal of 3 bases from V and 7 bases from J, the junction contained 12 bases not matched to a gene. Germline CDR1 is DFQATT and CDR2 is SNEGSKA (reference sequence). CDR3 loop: CSARPFLLAGGINEQFF. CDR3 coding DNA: TGCAGTGCTAGGCCGTTTCTACTAGCGGGGGGGATTAATGAGCAGTTCTTC.

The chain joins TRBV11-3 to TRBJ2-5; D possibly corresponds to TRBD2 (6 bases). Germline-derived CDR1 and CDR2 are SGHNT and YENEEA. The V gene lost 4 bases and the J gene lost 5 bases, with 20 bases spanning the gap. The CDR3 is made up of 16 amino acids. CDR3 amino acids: CASSYTSWARRETQYF. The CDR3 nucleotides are TGTGCCAGCAGCTATACTAGCTGGGCCCGGAGGGAGACCCAGTACTTC. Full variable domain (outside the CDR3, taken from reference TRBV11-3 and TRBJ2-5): EAGVVQSPRYKIIEKKQPVAFWCNPISGHNTLYWYLQNLGQGPELLIRYENEEAVDDSQLPKDRFSAERLKGVDSTLKIQPAELGDSAVYLCASSYTSWARRETQYFGPGTRLLVL.

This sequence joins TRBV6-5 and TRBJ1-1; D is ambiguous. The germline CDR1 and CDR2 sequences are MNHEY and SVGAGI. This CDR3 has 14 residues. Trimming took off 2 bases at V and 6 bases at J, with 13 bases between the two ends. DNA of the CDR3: TGTGCCAGCAGTTACGAGGAGTTAAGGTCTGAAGCTTTCTTT. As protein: CASSYEELRSEAFF.

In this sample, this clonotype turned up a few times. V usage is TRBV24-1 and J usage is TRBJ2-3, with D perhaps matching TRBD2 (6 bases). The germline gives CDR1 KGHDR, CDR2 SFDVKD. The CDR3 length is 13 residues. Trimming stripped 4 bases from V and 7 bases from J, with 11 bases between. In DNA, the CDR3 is TGTGCCACCAGTGAGTGGGACTCAAATACGCAGTATTTT. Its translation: CATSEWDSNTQYF.

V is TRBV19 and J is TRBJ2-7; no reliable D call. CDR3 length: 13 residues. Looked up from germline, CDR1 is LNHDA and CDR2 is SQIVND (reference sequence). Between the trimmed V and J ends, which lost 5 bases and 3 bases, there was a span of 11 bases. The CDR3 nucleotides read TGTGCCAGTAGTGGTACTCAGTTCTACGAGCAGTACTTC. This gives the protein CASSGTQFYEQYF.

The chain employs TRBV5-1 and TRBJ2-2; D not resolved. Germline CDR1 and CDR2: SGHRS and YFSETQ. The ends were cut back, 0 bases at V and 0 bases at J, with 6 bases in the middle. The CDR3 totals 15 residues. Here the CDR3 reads CASSLGAPNTGELFF. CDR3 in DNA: TGCGCCAGCAGCTTGGGTGCTCCGAACACCGGGGAGCTGTTTTTT. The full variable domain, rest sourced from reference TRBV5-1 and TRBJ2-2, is KAGVTQTPRYLIKTRGQQVTLSCSPISGHRSVSWYQQTPGQGLQFLFEYFSETQRNKGNFPGRFSGRQFSNSRSEMNVSTLELGDSALYLCASSLGAPNTGELFFGEGSRLTVL.

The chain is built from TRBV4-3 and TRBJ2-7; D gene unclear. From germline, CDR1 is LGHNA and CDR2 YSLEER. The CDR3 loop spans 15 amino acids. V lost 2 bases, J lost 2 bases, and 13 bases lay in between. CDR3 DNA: TGCGCCAGCAGCCAAAACCGCGAAGGTCCCTACGAGCAGTACTTC. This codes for CASSQNREGPYEQYF.

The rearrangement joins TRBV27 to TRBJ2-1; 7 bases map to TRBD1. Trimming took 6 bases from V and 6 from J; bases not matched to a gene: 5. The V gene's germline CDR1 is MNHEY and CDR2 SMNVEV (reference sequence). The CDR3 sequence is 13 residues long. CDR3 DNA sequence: TGTGCCAGCAGATTAGACAGGGTCAATGAGCAGTTCTTC. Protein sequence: CASRLDRVNEQFF.

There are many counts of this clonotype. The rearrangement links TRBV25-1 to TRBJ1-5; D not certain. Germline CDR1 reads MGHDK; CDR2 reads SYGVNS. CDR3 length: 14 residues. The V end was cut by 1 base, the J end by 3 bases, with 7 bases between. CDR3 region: CASSEWGFNQPQHF. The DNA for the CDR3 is TGTGCCAGCAGTGAATGGGGTTTCAATCAGCCCCAGCATTTT.

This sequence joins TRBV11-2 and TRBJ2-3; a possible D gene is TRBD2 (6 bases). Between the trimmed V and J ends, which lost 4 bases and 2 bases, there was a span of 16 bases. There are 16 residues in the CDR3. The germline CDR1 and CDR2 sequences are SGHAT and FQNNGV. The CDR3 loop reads CASSYREWRDTDTQYF. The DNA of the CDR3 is TGTGCCAGCAGCTACCGAGAATGGAGGGACACAGATACGCAGTATTTT. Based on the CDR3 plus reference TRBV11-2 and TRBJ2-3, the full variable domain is EAGVAQSPRYKIIEKRQSVAFWCNPISGHATLYWYQQILGQGPKLLIQFQNNGVVDDSQLPKDRFSAERLKGVDSTLKIQPAKLEDSAVYLCASSYREWRDTDTQYFGPGTRLTVL.

The CDR3, as DNA: TGTGCCAGCAGGGACCCGGGAAACACCATATATTTT. Its protein product is CASRDPGNTIYF. The rearrangement uses TRBV25-1 and TRBJ1-3; D unresolved. Germline V lookup: CDR1 MGHDK, CDR2 SYGVNS. The V end lost 6 bases, the J end lost 4 bases, and 7 bases lay between the germline ends. CDR3 length: 12 amino acids.

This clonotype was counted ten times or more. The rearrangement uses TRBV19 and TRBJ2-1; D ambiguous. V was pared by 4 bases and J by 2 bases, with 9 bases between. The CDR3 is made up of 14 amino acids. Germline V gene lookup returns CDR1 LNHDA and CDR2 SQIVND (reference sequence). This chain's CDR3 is CASSTRTAYNEQFF. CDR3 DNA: TGTGCCAGTAGTACCAGGACGGCCTACAATGAGCAGTTCTTC.

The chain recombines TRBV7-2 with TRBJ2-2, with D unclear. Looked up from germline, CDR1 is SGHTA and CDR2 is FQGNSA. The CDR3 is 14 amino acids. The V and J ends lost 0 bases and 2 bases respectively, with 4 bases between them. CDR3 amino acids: CASSLAHNTGELFF. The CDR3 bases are TGTGCCAGCAGCTTAGCGCATAACACCGGGGAGCTGTTTTTT.

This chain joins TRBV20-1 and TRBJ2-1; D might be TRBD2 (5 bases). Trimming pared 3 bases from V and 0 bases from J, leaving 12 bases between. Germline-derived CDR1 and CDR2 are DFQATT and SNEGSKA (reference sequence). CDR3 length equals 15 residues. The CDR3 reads CSASDGESSYNEQFF. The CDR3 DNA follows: TGCAGTGCTAGCGACGGGGAGAGCTCCTACAATGAGCAGTTCTTC.

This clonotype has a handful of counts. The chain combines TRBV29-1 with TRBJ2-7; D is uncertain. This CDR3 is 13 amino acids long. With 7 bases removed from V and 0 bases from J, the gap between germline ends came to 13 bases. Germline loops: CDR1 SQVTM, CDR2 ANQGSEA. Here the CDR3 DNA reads TGCAGCGAAAGAGACGGAAGCTCCTACGAGCAGTACTTC. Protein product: CSERDGSSYEQYF.

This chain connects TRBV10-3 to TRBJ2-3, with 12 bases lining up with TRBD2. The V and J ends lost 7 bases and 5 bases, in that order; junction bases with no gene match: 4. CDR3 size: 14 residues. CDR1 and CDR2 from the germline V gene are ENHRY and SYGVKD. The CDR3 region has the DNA TGTGCCATCAATCCGGGACTAGCGGGAGATACGCAGTATTTT. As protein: CAINPGLAGDTQYF.